The present TCR beta chain was sequenced within a study of T cells in Graves' hyperthyroidism and ophthalmopathy. The study's findings and limits: Before onset, by a median of approximately 6.8 months, the model predicted ophthalmopathy.

Germline trimming cut 5 bases from V and 1 base from J; bases unmatched to any gene: 7. CDR3 size: 17 residues. The germline V gene has CDR1 SEHNR and CDR2 FQNEAQ (reference sequence). It was RNA transcripts that yielded the amplified TCR beta CDR3 regions. TCR CDR3 underwent first-round RT-PCR with the HTBI primer set. From the multiplex PCR reads, TCRdb called clonotypes with MiXCR, one entry per CDR3 protein. The data contain a few hundred thousand distinct CDR3 sequences, about a sixth of them singletons. There are many counts of this clonotype. Its antigen remains unidentified. The chain combines TRBV7-9 with TRBJ2-7; 14 bases are a match to TRBD2. The sequence was collected from a woman under 30 with Graves' ophthalmopathy. Sequenced sample: blood. The CDR3 sequence is CASSLGGTSGSSYEQYF. The CDR3, as DNA: TGTGCCAGCAGCCTCGGAGGGACTAGCGGGAGTTCCTACGAGCAGTACTTC.